These T cell receptor beta chains were read from a single sample in a study of T cell changes during pregnancy in multiple sclerosis. Produced via immunoSEQ multiplex PCR; TCRdb's table is partial and in-frame only. The data hold around 100,000 clones, with about nine tenths observed a single time. The source was peripheral blood, collected after pregnancy. The receptor set was obtained from a female donor with multiple sclerosis, enrolled in a pregnancy study. The CDR3 runs from the conserved cysteine through the conserved F or W. The D gene is left open where the match is weak. Size is omitted from some rows. Given values are once, few, many or a class for expanded clones.

d_call cdr3_length clone_size j_call v_call cdr3_aa cdr3_nt
NA 11 NA TRBJ1-1 TRBV18 CASSEFLEAFF TGTGCCAGCTCAGAATTCCTAGAAGCTTTCTTT
TRBD2 15 NA TRBJ2-5 TRBV5-1 CASTRVAGVAETQYF TGCGCCAGCACCCGGGTAGCGGGAGTGGCGGAGACCCAGTACTTC
TRBD2 16 once TRBJ2-7 TRBV28 CASSVGLASSSYEQYF TGTGCCAGCAGTGTGGGACTAGCTTCCAGCTCCTACGAGCAGTACTTC
NA 11 NA TRBJ1-1 TRBV20-1 CSASMNTEAFF TGCAGTGCTAGCATGAACACTGAAGCTTTCTTT
NA 16 NA TRBJ1-1 TRBV6-4 CASSPEGGAMNTEAFF TGTGCCAGCAGCCCTGAGGGGGGGGCCATGAACACTGAAGCTTTCTTT
TRBD1 15 NA TRBJ1-2 TRBV30 CAWSLTGGASYGYTF TGTGCCTGGAGTTTGACAGGGGGCGCATCCTATGGCTACACCTTC
NA 15 NA TRBJ2-5 TRBV19 CASSTLTGGSETQYF TGTGCCAGTAGTACCCTAACGGGGGGCAGCGAGACCCAGTACTTC
TRBD1 14 NA TRBJ2-1 TRBV18 CASSPGTVTNEQFF TGTGCCAGCTCACCCGGGACAGTGACTAATGAGCAGTTCTTC
NA 14 NA TRBJ1-2 TRBV7-9 CASSLDRDWYGYTF TGTGCCAGCAGCTTAGACAGGGATTGGTATGGCTACACCTTC
NA 13 NA TRBJ2-7 TRBV5-1 CASKSRGIYEQYF TGCGCCAGCAAGTCCAGGGGAATCTACGAGCAGTACTTC
NA 11 NA TRBJ1-2 TRBV20-1 CSARPGHGYTF TGCAGTGCTAGGCCAGGGCATGGCTACACCTTC
TRBD1 15 NA TRBJ1-5 TRBV6-1 CASSGAGTVYQPQHF TGTGCCAGCAGTGGGGCCGGGACAGTTTATCAGCCCCAGCATTTT
NA 13 once TRBJ2-4 TRBV6-5 CASQAAQGSIQYF TGTGCCAGCCAAGCAGCCCAGGGTTCCATTCAGTACTTC
NA 15 NA TRBJ2-3 TRBV6-1 CASSMDRISTDTQYF TGTGCCAGCAGCATGGACAGAATTAGCACAGATACGCAGTATTTT
TRBD1 14 NA TRBJ2-7 TRBV6-1 CASIPGTGSYEQYF TGTGCCAGCATCCCCGGGACAGGAAGTTACGAGCAGTACTTC
NA 14 once TRBJ2-7 TRBV19 CASSIGGSSYEQYF TGTGCCAGTAGTATTGGGGGGAGCTCCTACGAGCAGTACTTC
TRBD2 17 NA TRBJ2-5 TRBV14 CASSQEHRLAGEETQYF TGTGCCAGCAGCCAAGAGCATCGACTAGCGGGAGAAGAGACCCAGTACTTC
NA 14 NA TRBJ2-7 TRBV10-3 CAISLNRERNEQYF TGTGCCATCAGTCTTAACAGGGAGAGGAACGAGCAGTACTTC
TRBD1 15 NA TRBJ2-5 TRBV5-6 CASSLTQGVQETQYF TGTGCCAGCAGCTTAACACAGGGGGTCCAAGAGACCCAGTACTTC
TRBD2 16 NA TRBJ2-3 TRBV30 CAWSAGVAGAKDTQYF TGTGCCTGGAGTGCAGGGGTAGCGGGAGCAAAAGATACGCAGTATTTT
NA 15 NA TRBJ2-1 TRBV6-5 CASSPGISWGNEQFF TGTGCCAGCAGCCCGGGGATTTCGTGGGGCAATGAGCAGTTCTTC
NA 15 NA TRBJ1-1 TRBV5-1 CASSLGTLQNTEAFF TGCGCCAGCAGCTTGGGGACACTCCAAAACACTGAAGCTTTCTTT
TRBD1 17 NA TRBJ1-5 TRBV7-9 CASSSGTEGQSYQPQHF TGTGCCAGCAGCTCCGGTACAGAGGGACAGAGCTATCAGCCCCAGCATTTT
NA 15 once TRBJ2-2 TRBV7-6 CASSPWQADTGELFF TGTGCCAGCAGCCCGTGGCAGGCCGACACCGGGGAGCTGTTTTTT
NA 16 NA TRBJ1-1 TRBV2 CASSKDGTPLNTEAFF TGTGCCAGCAGTAAAGACGGGACACCATTGAACACTGAAGCTTTCTTT
NA 14 NA TRBJ2-7 TRBV28 CASSFSSGIYEQYF TGTGCCAGCAGTTTCTCGTCCGGGATCTACGAGCAGTACTTC
TRBD2 16 NA TRBJ2-1 TRBV27 CASSLRTTSDYNEQFF TGTGCCAGCAGTTTAAGAACGACTAGCGATTACAATGAGCAGTTCTTC
TRBD2 15 NA TRBJ2-1 TRBV18 CASSPLAGVYNEQFF TGTGCCAGCTCACCCCTAGCGGGAGTCTACAATGAGCAGTTCTTC
TRBD1 15 NA TRBJ1-6 TRBV11-2 CASSLGAGTGSPLHF TGTGCCAGCAGCTTAGGGGCGGGGACAGGGAGTCCCCTCCACTTT
NA 14 NA TRBJ2-5 TRBV4-1 CASSQEAARSTQYF TGCGCCAGCAGCCAAGAAGCAGCTAGGTCGACCCAGTACTTC
NA 12 NA TRBJ2-7 TRBV7-9 CASSSDTYEQYF TGTGCCAGCAGCTCCGACACATACGAGCAGTACTTC
TRBD2 17 NA TRBJ2-3 TRBV5-4 CASSSMGSGARTDTQYF TGTGCCAGCAGCTCCATGGGTAGCGGGGCCCGCACAGATACGCAGTATTTT
TRBD2 14 NA TRBJ2-5 TRBV13 CASSWGTSGETQYF TGTGCCAGCAGCTGGGGGACTAGCGGGGAGACCCAGTACTTC
NA 12 once TRBJ2-3 TRBV19 CASSIRGNTQYF TGTGCCAGTAGTATCAGAGGGAATACGCAGTATTTT
TRBD2 14 NA TRBJ2-2 TRBV19 CASSTAGVAGELFF TGTGCCAGTAGTACTGCGGGAGTAGCGGGGGAGCTGTTTTTT
NA 15 NA TRBJ1-1 TRBV14 CASSLAGLMNTEAFF TGTGCCAGCAGCCTTGCGGGGTTAATGAACACTGAAGCTTTCTTT
NA 14 once TRBJ1-4 TRBV5-1 CASSFTGLGEKLFF TGCGCCAGCAGCTTCACAGGGTTAGGGGAAAAACTGTTTTTT
NA 14 NA TRBJ1-2 TRBV18 CASSPTSGMGGYTF TGTGCCAGCTCCCCGACTTCGGGGATGGGCGGCTACACCTTC
NA 14 NA TRBJ1-2 TRBV5-6 CASSGSTVNYGYTF TGTGCCAGCAGCGGCTCGACAGTGAACTATGGCTACACCTTC
NA 13 NA TRBJ2-1 TRBV6-1 CASNLLTGNEQFF TGTGCCAGCAACCTACTAACAGGTAATGAGCAGTTCTTC
NA 14 once TRBJ2-5 TRBV5-1 CASSPTGGGKTQYF TGCGCCAGCAGCCCTACTGGGGGAGGAAAGACCCAGTACTTC
TRBD1 15 NA TRBJ2-3 TRBV19 CASSFGQGLTDTQYF TGTGCCAGTAGCTTCGGACAGGGACTCACAGATACGCAGTATTTT
NA 16 NA TRBJ2-2 TRBV7-2 CASSPFGGGVAGELFF TGTGCCAGCAGCCCCTTTGGAGGGGGCGTCGCCGGGGAGCTGTTTTTT
TRBD2 15 NA TRBJ2-7 TRBV5-6 CASSWVERDVDEQYF TGTGCCAGCAGCTGGGTTGAGCGGGATGTCGACGAGCAGTACTTC
NA 13 few TRBJ1-6 TRBV30 CAWQPWTDSPLHF TGTGCCTGGCAACCGTGGACAGATTCACCCCTCCACTTT
NA 14 NA TRBJ2-7 TRBV21-1 CASTSGSSSYEQYF TGTGCCAGCACCTCAGGGTCGTCCTCCTACGAGCAGTACTTC
TRBD2 16 NA TRBJ2-1 TRBV13 CASSRLLAGAYNEQFF TGTGCCAGCAGCCGCTTACTAGCGGGGGCCTACAATGAGCAGTTCTTC
NA 13 once TRBJ1-2 TRBV11-3 CASSLDRVYGYTF TGTGCCAGCAGCCTGGACAGAGTTTATGGCTACACCTTC
NA 18 NA TRBJ2-7 TRBV18 CASSPGLGGGTAVYEQYF TGTGCCAGCTCACCTGGGCTGGGGGGCGGGACAGCAGTCTACGAGCAGTACTTC
TRBD1 15 NA TRBJ1-2 TRBV27 CASSRTGTEVYGYTF TGTGCCAGCAGTCGAACCGGGACAGAGGTCTATGGCTACACCTTC
NA 15 NA TRBJ1-2 TRBV4-3 CASSQDPGMDYGYTF TGCGCCAGCAGCCAAGATCCAGGTATGGACTATGGCTACACCTTC
NA 15 NA TRBJ1-5 TRBV21-1 CASSKESRVYQPQHF TGTGCCAGCAGCAAAGAGAGTCGGGTGTATCAGCCCCAGCATTTT
TRBD2 16 NA TRBJ2-1 TRBV5-4 CASSPSTSGAYNEQFF TGTGCCAGCAGCCCTTCGACTAGCGGAGCCTACAATGAGCAGTTCTTC
TRBD2 14 NA TRBJ2-7 TRBV5-1 CASSWAGDTYEQYF TGCGCCAGCAGTTGGGCGGGGGATACCTACGAGCAGTACTTC